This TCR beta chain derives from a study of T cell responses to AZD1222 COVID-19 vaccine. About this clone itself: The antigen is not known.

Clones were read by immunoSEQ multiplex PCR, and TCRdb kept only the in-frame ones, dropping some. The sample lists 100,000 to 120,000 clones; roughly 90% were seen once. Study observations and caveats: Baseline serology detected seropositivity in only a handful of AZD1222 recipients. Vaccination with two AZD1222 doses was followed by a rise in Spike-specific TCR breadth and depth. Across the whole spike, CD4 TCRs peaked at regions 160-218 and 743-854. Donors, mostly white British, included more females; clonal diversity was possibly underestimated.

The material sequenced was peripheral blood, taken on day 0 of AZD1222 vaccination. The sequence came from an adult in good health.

The CDR3 sequence: CASSSHSTNYGYTF. CDR3 DNA: TGTGCCAGCAGTTCGCACAGTACTAACTATGGCTACACCTTC. The chain links TRBV28 to TRBJ1-2, with unresolved D. The CDR3 contains 14 residues. V was pared by 4 bases and J by 0 bases, with 9 bases between. Germline V gene data show CDR1 as MDHEN and CDR2 as SYDVKM.